These 28 T cell receptor beta chains were sequenced from one sample in a study of T cell changes during pregnancy in multiple sclerosis. TCRdb keeps only in-frame clones here, not all; method: immunoSEQ multiplex PCR. There are approximately 64,000 clones in the sample; around 91% occur only once, and less than 2.5% lies in the top ten. Sequenced here: peripheral blood, sampled in the second trimester of pregnancy. Every receptor here comes from a female donor in good health, enrolled as a control in a pregnancy study.

The rearrangement uses TRBV18 and TRBJ2-7; D is perhaps TRBD2 (6 bases). Germline V gene data show CDR1 as KGHSH and CDR2 as LQKENI. The CDR3 covers 17 residues. Trimming left V 3 bases short and J 0 bases short, with 18 bases between. The CDR3 protein is CASSPALGDWYSYEQYF. Written as DNA, the CDR3 is TGTGCCAGCTCACCTGCTTTGGGGGACTGGTACTCCTACGAGCAGTACTTC.

The rearrangement joins TRBV19 to TRBJ1-5; no clear D. The CDR3 contains 14 residues. V was trimmed by 3 bases and J by 5 bases, leaving 11 bases between them. Germline lookup yields CDR1 LNHDA and CDR2 SQIVND (reference sequence). CDR3 sequence: CASSMLTADQPQHF. The CDR3 bases are TGTGCCAGTAGTATGCTTACAGCAGATCAGCCCCAGCATTTT.

The DNA for the CDR3 is TGTGCCAGTAGTTCAGGGGATAGCAATCAGCCCCAGCATTTT. Translation: CASSSGDSNQPQHF. The chain carries TRBV19 and TRBJ1-5; perhaps TRBD1 as D (6 bases). The CDR3 contains 14 residues. The ends were cut back, 5 bases at V and 0 bases at J, with 8 bases in the middle. The germline V gene encodes CDR1 LNHDA and CDR2 SQIVND (reference sequence).

The CDR3 region is CASSTTSEQYF. The CDR3 coding sequence is TGTGCCAGCAGCACGACTAGCGAGCAGTACTTC. This rearrangement joins TRBV6-5 to TRBJ2-7; D possibly corresponds to TRBD2 (6 bases). V shed 6 bases and J shed 6 bases, with 9 bases lying between them. Germline CDR1 MNHEY, CDR2 SVGAGI. This CDR3 has 11 amino acids.

The chain joins TRBV19 to TRBJ2-5; the D is unclear. CDR1 LNHDA and CDR2 SQIVND come from the germline V gene (reference sequence). Trimming stripped 3 bases from V and 5 bases from J, with 7 bases between. The CDR3 runs 12 residues. Written as DNA, the CDR3 is TGTGCCAGTAGTATCCTGGGCGAGACCCAGTACTTC. Its protein product is CASSILGETQYF.

The CDR3 protein is CASTEAGGTDTQYF. CDR3 DNA: TGTGCCAGTACCGAAGCGGGAGGCACAGATACGCAGTATTTT. The genes are TRBV19 and TRBJ2-3, with 8 bases lining up with TRBD2. Trimming at V came to 7 bases and at J to 1 base, leaving 4 bases not matched to a gene. CDR1 and CDR2 (germline): LNHDA, SQIVND (reference sequence). The CDR3 covers 14 residues.

The chain recombines TRBV6-5 with TRBJ2-2; TRBD1 is a possible D gene (5 bases). V lost 7 bases, J lost 4 bases, and 16 bases lay in between. CDR1 is MNHEY, CDR2 SVGAGI, per germline. The CDR3 sequence is 15 residues long. The CDR3 nucleotides read TGTGCCAGCACTACGATCGACAGTGGCACCGGGGAGCTGTTTTTT. This encodes CASTTIDSGTGELFF.

The chain carries TRBV2 and TRBJ2-2; 7 nucleotides agree with TRBD1. The CDR3 runs to 17 residues. CDR1 is SNHLY, CDR2 FYNNEI, per germline. V was pared by 5 bases and J by 3 bases, with 12 bases of the junction left unmatched. CDR3 sequence reads: CASSSSDRSLDTGELFF. The CDR3, as DNA: TGTGCCAGCAGTTCCTCGGACAGGTCACTCGACACCGGGGAGCTGTTTTTT.

The CDR3 protein is CASSAGGTVPPVELFF. Here the CDR3 DNA reads TGCGCCAGCAGCGCAGGCGGGACAGTGCCACCGGTGGAGCTGTTTTTT. This chain joins TRBV5-1 and TRBJ2-2, with a tentative D call TRBD1 (7 bases). Between the trimmed V and J ends, which lost 4 bases and 10 bases, there was a span of 23 bases. Per the germline V gene, CDR1 is SGHRS and CDR2 is YFSETQ. This CDR3 has 16 amino acids.

The chain recombines TRBV7-8 with TRBJ2-1; TRBD1 might be the D (6 bases). V was clipped by 9 bases and J by 7 bases, with 13 bases between them. This CDR3 comprises 12 residues. In germline, CDR1 is SGHVS, CDR2 FQNEAQ. The CDR3 bases are TGTGCCAGTACCAAACAGGGAAATGAGCAGTTCTTC. Amino acid sequence: CASTKQGNEQFF.

The gene calls are TRBV7-2 and TRBJ2-3, with 9 bases that match TRBD1. CDR1 and CDR2 from the germline V gene are SGHTA and FQGNSA. This CDR3 spans 15 amino acids. V was pared by 5 bases and J by 6 bases, with 9 bases of the junction left unmatched. CDR3 protein: CASSRPDRGIDTQYF. CDR3 nucleotides: TGTGCCAGCAGCCGACCGGACAGGGGTATTGATACGCAGTATTTT.

The chain recombines TRBV28 with TRBJ2-3, with 7 positions matching TRBD2. The germline V gene encodes CDR1 MDHEN and CDR2 SYDVKM. The CDR3 sequence is 14 residues long. With V trimmed by 5 bases and J by 2 bases, 4 bases remained unmatched. The CDR3: CASSPSGITDTQYF. The CDR3, as DNA: TGTGCCAGCAGTCCAAGCGGGATCACAGATACGCAGTATTTT.

The chain recombines TRBV28 with TRBJ2-7; 9 bases align to TRBD1. This CDR3 spans 15 amino acids. Germline V gene sequence: CDR1 MDHEN, CDR2 SYDVKM. J gave up 5 bases and V 6 bases, and 11 bases lay outside the gene matches. This chain's CDR3 is CASSLRQGETHEQYF. For the CDR3, the DNA is TGTGCCAGCAGCCTAAGACAGGGGGAGACCCACGAGCAGTACTTC.

The chain is built from TRBV7-9 and TRBJ2-2; a weak D match, TRBD1 (5 bases). In germline, CDR1 is SEHNR, CDR2 FQNEAQ (reference sequence). The V end was cut by 6 bases, the J end by 2 bases, with 10 bases between. The CDR3 is 14 amino acids. CDR3 loop: CASRETVNTGELFF. CDR3 in DNA: TGTGCCAGCAGAGAGACAGTCAACACCGGGGAGCTGTTTTTT.

The chain combines TRBV9 with TRBJ2-1; the D gene is possibly TRBD1 (7 bases). Trimming removed 3 bases at V and 0 bases at J, with 10 bases between. This CDR3 comprises 15 residues. The germline CDR1 and CDR2 sequences are SGDLS and YYNGEE. This CDR3 is CASSAGGSSYNEQFF. The DNA of the CDR3 is TGTGCCAGCAGCGCAGGGGGGAGCTCCTACAATGAGCAGTTCTTC.

The chain combines TRBV5-4 with TRBJ2-7, with 8 nucleotides matching TRBD2. This CDR3 comprises 14 residues. Germline-derived CDR1 and CDR2 are SGHNT and YYREEE (reference sequence). The V and J ends lost 0 bases and 6 bases, in that order; junction bases with no gene match: 5. The CDR3 DNA reads TGTGCCAGCAGCTTGGGTCGGACTAGCACCGAGCAGTACTTC. Translated, it gives CASSLGRTSTEQYF.

The chain carries TRBV19 and TRBJ2-7; 8 bases are shared with TRBD1. Germline V gives CDR1 LNHDA, CDR2 SQIVND (reference sequence). The CDR3 runs 15 residues. The V and J ends lost 5 bases and 4 bases, in that order; junction bases with no gene match: 10. This chain's CDR3 is CASSARQGMGYEQYF. CDR3 DNA: TGTGCCAGTAGTGCTCGACAGGGGATGGGATACGAGCAGTACTTC.

The V call is TRBV10-3, the J call TRBJ1-5, with 8 bases lining up with TRBD1. This CDR3 has 15 amino acids. The V and J ends lost 8 bases and 1 base, in that order; junction bases with no gene match: 7. Germline loops: CDR1 ENHRY, CDR2 SYGVKD. The CDR3 here is CAIGQGLESNQPQHF. The CDR3 DNA sequence: TGTGCCATCGGACAGGGATTAGAGAGCAATCAGCCCCAGCATTTT.

This clone was observed once. V usage is TRBV28 and J usage is TRBJ1-2; 10 bases match TRBD1. Trimming took 5 bases from V and 4 from J; bases not matched to a gene: 4. The CDR3 contains 14 residues. Germline CDR1 reads MDHEN; CDR2 reads SYDVKM. The chain's CDR3 is CASSKTGGSYGYTF. The CDR3 DNA follows: TGTGCCAGCAGTAAGACAGGGGGCAGCTATGGCTACACCTTC.

The chain couples TRBV5-4 to TRBJ1-2; D is possibly TRBD1 (6 bases). The CDR3 loop spans 15 amino acids. The germline V gene encodes CDR1 SGHNT and CDR2 YYREEE (reference sequence). Trimming cost V 4 bases and J 4 bases, with 17 bases left between them. The CDR3: CASSTAGTKLYGYTF. The CDR3 DNA follows: TGTGCCAGCAGCACAGCCGGGACAAAACTCTATGGCTACACCTTC.

This clone was observed a handful of times. V usage is TRBV19 and J usage is TRBJ1-1; no clear D. The CDR3 is 13 amino acids. CDR1 and CDR2 (germline): LNHDA, SQIVND (reference sequence). Between the trimmed V and J ends, which lost 6 bases and 8 bases, there was a span of 16 bases. CDR3 sequence reads: CASRLSYTNEAFF. DNA of the CDR3: TGTGCCAGTAGGCTTAGCTACACCAACGAAGCTTTCTTT.

The V call is TRBV7-9, the J call TRBJ1-2; D unclear. Per germline, CDR1 SEHNR and CDR2 FQNEAQ (reference sequence). The V end was cut by 5 bases, the J end by 8 bases, with 21 bases between. The CDR3 contains 15 residues. In DNA form, the CDR3 reads TGTGCCAGCAGCAGCGTTGACCCCCCTTGGATGGGCTACACCTTC. Protein product: CASSSVDPPWMGYTF.

This clone was seen a single time. J is TRBJ2-5 and V is TRBV4-1; 9 bases agree with TRBD2. CDR1 and CDR2 (germline): MGHRA, YSYEKL. Trimming took 0 bases from V and 9 from J; bases not matched to a gene: 11. The CDR3 loop spans 16 amino acids. CDR3 coding DNA: TGCGCCAGCAGCCAAGAGGCGGGGGGGGGACCATGGGCCCAGTACTTC. Translation gives CASSQEAGGGPWAQYF.

The V call is TRBV6-5, the J call TRBJ2-2; D unresolved. The germline V gene has CDR1 MNHEY and CDR2 SVGAGI. The CDR3 loop spans 14 amino acids. V lost 0 bases and J lost 7, with 9 bases in between. As DNA, the CDR3 is TGTGCCAGCAGTTACTCAGAGGTGGTCGGGGAGCTGTTTTTT. Its translation: CASSYSEVVGELFF.

This clone was seen just once. The chain combines TRBV13 with TRBJ1-2; TRBD1 aligns across 7 bases. The CDR3 consists of 16 residues. Germline lookup yields CDR1 PRHDT and CDR2 FYEKMQ (reference sequence). Trimming cost V 2 bases and J 4 bases; bases outside gene matches: 10. The CDR3 spells CASSLLARGQTYGYTF. Written as DNA, the CDR3 is TGTGCCAGCAGCTTACTGGCACGGGGACAGACCTATGGCTACACCTTC.

The CDR3 coding sequence is TGCGCCAGCAGCTTCCTAGCGGGAGCTGGGCAAGAGACCCAGTACTTC. It codes for CASSFLAGAGQETQYF. The genes are TRBV5-1 and TRBJ2-5; 10 nucleotides agree with TRBD2. Trimming removed 2 bases from V and 2 bases from J; junction bases left unmatched: 6. From germline, CDR1 is SGHRS and CDR2 YFSETQ. The CDR3 contains 16 residues.

V is TRBV2 and J is TRBJ1-2; D is uncertain. Germline V gene data show CDR1 as SNHLY and CDR2 as FYNNEI. With 8 bases removed from V and 2 bases from J, the gap between germline ends came to 6 bases. The CDR3 is 11 residues long. CDR3 DNA sequence: TGTGCCAGCGAACGGAACTATGGCTACACCTTC. This translates into CASERNYGYTF.

The chain combines TRBV9 with TRBJ2-3; 9 bases are shared with TRBD2. V dropped 1 base and J dropped 5; count of bases not matched to a gene: 14. This CDR3 contains 18 residues. CDR1 and CDR2 from the germline V gene are SGDLS and YYNGEE. The CDR3 region is CASSVPLFAGGREDTQYF. The CDR3 DNA follows: TGTGCCAGCAGCGTACCACTCTTTGCGGGGGGGCGGGAAGATACGCAGTATTTT.